A selection of T cell receptor beta chains follows, all from one sample in a study of response to subunit inactivated influenza vaccine. MiXCR, applied by TCRdb to the RT-PCR reads, yields one record per CDR3 protein. The repertoire consists of hundreds of thousands of distinct CDR3 sequences, with approximately 13% occurring once and the leading ten covering approximately 6.5%. The sample was PBMCs from blood, taken less than 15 days before vaccination. The receptors were gathered from a middle-aged man who received an inactivated influenza vaccine. The CDR3 runs from the conserved cysteine through the conserved F or W. D genes are given only for firm matches. Expanded clones are given a class, and other clones once, few, many or no size at all.

j_call d_call clone_size v_call cdr3_nt cdr3_aa
TRBJ2-5 TRBD2 few TRBV6-2/TRBV6-3 TGTGCCAGCAGCTCCGGGACTAGGGTCGCGACCCAGTACTTC CASSSGTRVATQYF
TRBJ2-2 NA few TRBV4-3 TGCGCCAGCGCAGCGAACACCGGGGAGCTGTTTTTT CASAANTGELFF
TRBJ1-2 NA few TRBV29-1 TGCAGCGTAGATCGGACGGGGGATGGCTACACCTTC CSVDRTGDGYTF
TRBJ1-1 TRBD1 NA TRBV12-3/TRBV12-4 TGTGCCAGCAGTGGTCCCTATTGGACAGGCATGAACACTGAAGCTTTCTTT CASSGPYWTGMNTEAFF
TRBJ1-1 NA few TRBV30 TGTGCCTTCCAACAAAACACTGAAGCTTTCTTT CAFQQNTEAFF
TRBJ1-2 NA NA TRBV5-1 TGCGCCAGCAGCTTGGCCCAGGACAGTTTGGCTGGCTACACCTTC CASSLAQDSLAGYTF
TRBJ2-2 NA NA TRBV6-2/TRBV6-3 TGTGCCAGCAAACGGAACACCGGGGAGCTGTTTTTT CASKRNTGELFF
TRBJ2-1 TRBD2 few TRBV27 TGTGCCAGCAGTCCTCTGGGGGGGAGTGGCGATGAGCAGTTCTTC CASSPLGGSGDEQFF
TRBJ2-2 TRBD2 few TRBV19 TGTGCCAGTAGTATGGGTGGACTAGCGGCGAACACCGGGGAGCTGTTTTTT CASSMGGLAANTGELFF
TRBJ2-5 NA NA TRBV7-8 TGTGCCAGCAGCTTAGTAGTCCTTAAAGAGACCCAGTACTTC CASSLVVLKETQYF
TRBJ2-3 TRBD2 NA TRBV25-1 TGTGCCAGCAGTGAATTTTGGCTAGCGGGAGCCACAGATACGCAGTATTTT CASSEFWLAGATDTQYF
TRBJ2-5 NA many TRBV11-2 TGTGCCAGCAGCAGTCGTCAACAGGGAAGAAGTGAGACCCAGTACTTC CASSSRQQGRSETQYF
TRBJ1-1 NA NA TRBV9 TGTGCCAGCAGCGTTGGGGGTTGGGGCACTGAAGCTTTCTTT CASSVGGWGTEAFF
TRBJ2-3 NA NA TRBV2 TGTGCCAGCAGTAGACCCACTGAGTCAGATACGCAGTATTTT CASSRPTESDTQYF
TRBJ2-2 TRBD2 NA TRBV6-2/TRBV6-3 TGTGCCAGCAGCCCTTTCCGGCGGGACTATCTCACCGGGGAGCTGTTTTTT CASSPFRRDYLTGELFF
TRBJ2-7 NA few TRBV20-1 TGCAGTGCTAGAGATCTTGGGGCCCCCAACGAGCAGTACTTC CSARDLGAPNEQYF
TRBJ1-2 NA NA TRBV29-1 TGCAGCGTTGAAGACCAACAGGGACCACACCGCCCTAACTATGGCTACACCTTC CSVEDQQGPHRPNYGYTF
TRBJ2-5 TRBD2 few TRBV7-3 TGTGCCAGCAGCTACTACGGGAGGCCTCAAGAGACCCAGTACTTC CASSYYGRPQETQYF
TRBJ2-5 NA NA TRBV7-8 TGTGCCAGCAGCTTCAGGGGGGAAGAGACCCAGTACTTC CASSFRGEETQYF
TRBJ2-1 TRBD1 NA TRBV24-1 TGTGCCACCAGTGGGATAGGGGGCGATGAGCAGTTCTTC CATSGIGGDEQFF
TRBJ2-2 NA NA TRBV7-2 TGTGCCAGCAGCTTAGTGCAGGGTTCCGGGGAGCTGTTTTTT CASSLVQGSGELFF
TRBJ2-6 NA NA TRBV5-1 TGCGCCAGCAGCCCCCTGGGGTCAGGCTCTGGGGCCAACGTCCTGACTTTC CASSPLGSGSGANVLTF
TRBJ1-1 NA few TRBV12-3/TRBV12-4 TGTGCCAGCAGAGGGGGTCGGAACACTGAAGCTTTCTTT CASRGGRNTEAFF
TRBJ2-2 NA many TRBV4-1 TGCGCCAGCAGCCAAGATATGGGGCACCCCGCGAACACCGGGGAGCTGTTTTTT CASSQDMGHPANTGELFF
TRBJ2-3 NA NA TRBV7-2 TGTGCCAGCAGCTCTTCGCAGGGGGATACGCAGTATTTT CASSSSQGDTQYF
TRBJ2-1 TRBD2 NA TRBV7-9 TGTGCCAGCAGCTGGACTAGGAACTACAATGAGCAGTTCTTC CASSWTRNYNEQFF
TRBJ2-3 TRBD2 NA TRBV7-2 TGTGCCAGCAGCTGGGGAGCGGGAAATCCCCCAGATACGCAGTATTTT CASSWGAGNPPDTQYF
TRBJ2-5 NA few TRBV11-3 TGTGCCAGCAGTCACACTAAACAAGAGACCCAGTACTTC CASSHTKQETQYF
TRBJ2-7 NA few TRBV4-2 TGTGCCAGCAGCCAAGAGGGGGGTATCGAGCAGTACTTC CASSQEGGIEQYF
TRBJ2-7 NA many TRBV4-1 TGCGCCAGCAGCCAAGATCCGGGGGGCAACTACGAGCAGTACTTC CASSQDPGGNYEQYF
TRBJ2-4 NA many TRBV12-3/TRBV12-4 TGTGCCAGCAGTTTGAAAACCCTATGGAGCAAAAACATTCAGTACTTC CASSLKTLWSKNIQYF
TRBJ2-1 TRBD2 NA TRBV29-1 TGCAGCGTCCGGGGGGCTAGCGGGAGCTATGAGCAGTTCTTC CSVRGASGSYEQFF
TRBJ2-1 TRBD2 few TRBV6-2/TRBV6-3 TGTGCCAGCAGTCCAGGGACTAGTGGCGATGAGCAGTTCTTC CASSPGTSGDEQFF